What follows are 14 T cell receptor beta chains derived from one specimen sequenced in a study of blood T cell repertoires in COVID-19. Only in-frame clones appear in the TCRdb table, and some are missing; sequencing was by immunoSEQ multiplex PCR. In the table there are about 36,000 clones, roughly 70% of which are singletons. Sequenced: peripheral blood. The receptors were sampled from a man aged 65 to 79 with COVID-19, enrolled during active disease.

The CDR3 spells CASSLGGGSLRGYNEQFF. The CDR3 nucleotides are TGTGCCAGCAGCTTGGGGGGTGGGAGTCTAAGAGGCTACAATGAGCAGTTCTTC. J is TRBJ2-1 and V is TRBV5-4; D is perhaps TRBD2 (5 bases). CDR3 length: 18 amino acids. Deletions cut 0 bases from V and 3 bases from J, with 19 bases between. From germline, CDR1 is SGHNT and CDR2 YYREEE (reference sequence). Full variable domain (rest looked up from reference TRBV5-4 and TRBJ2-1): ETGVTQSPTHLIKTRGQQVTLRCSSQSGHNTVSWYQQALGQGPQFIFQYYREEENGRGNFPPRFSGLQFPNYSSELNVNALELDDSALYLCASSLGGGSLRGYNEQFFGPGTRLTVL.

This clone is judged large. The junction departs from germline at one end; a sequencing error may be responsible. This chain uses TRBV19 with TRBJ1-4; D possibly corresponds to TRBD1 (6 bases). The germline gives CDR1 LNHDA, CDR2 SQIVND (reference sequence). This CDR3 region has 15 residues. CDR3: CASSISGTTNEKLFF. The CDR3 bases are TGTGCCAGTAGTATTTCGGGGACAACTAATGAAAAGCTGTTTTTT.

This chain uses TRBV4-2 with TRBJ2-1, with 12 bases identical to TRBD2. The CDR3 totals 15 residues. The J segment lost 7 bases and the V segment lost 4 bases, leaving 5 bases of the junction unmatched. Germline CDR1 reads LGHNA; CDR2 reads YNFKEQ. The CDR3 loop is CASSPGLAGLNEQFF. The CDR3 nucleotides read TGTGCCAGCAGCCCAGGACTAGCGGGGTTAAATGAGCAGTTCTTC.

The rearrangement uses TRBV14 and TRBJ2-3, with 7 bases that match TRBD2. From germline, CDR1 is SGHDN and CDR2 FVKESK. The CDR3 consists of 16 residues. V shed 1 base, J shed 1 base, and the junction held 5 bases outside the gene matches. CDR3 protein: CASSQGASGGTDTQYF. The CDR3 region has the DNA TGTGCCAGCAGCCAAGGGGCCAGCGGGGGCACAGATACGCAGTATTTT.

The gene calls are TRBV2 and TRBJ2-7, with 11 nucleotides matching TRBD2. Germline assignment: CDR1 SNHLY and CDR2 FYNNEI. This CDR3 comprises 13 residues. After removal of 10 bases from V and 5 bases from J, the junction contained 7 bases not matched to a gene. This CDR3 reads CAIPSGRRDEQYF. The DNA for the CDR3 is TGTGCCATCCCTAGCGGGAGGAGGGACGAGCAGTACTTC.

This clone appeared a single time. This chain links TRBV5-1 with TRBJ1-4; D gene ambiguous. The CDR3 is 16 amino acids. The V end was cut by 0 bases, the J end by 5 bases, with 14 bases between. Germline loops: CDR1 SGHRS, CDR2 YFSETQ. CDR3 in amino acids: CASSLAGMALNEKLFF. CDR3 DNA sequence: TGCGCCAGCAGCTTGGCAGGAATGGCATTAAATGAAAAACTGTTTTTT. The full variable domain, in which reference TRBV5-1 and TRBJ1-4 provide the parts outside the CDR3, is KAGVTQTPRYLIKTRGQQVTLSCSPISGHRSVSWYQQTPGQGLQFLFEYFSETQRNKGNFPGRFSGRQFSNSRSEMNVSTLELGDSALYLCASSLAGMALNEKLFFGSGTQLSVL.

The rearrangement uses TRBV11-2 and TRBJ2-2; TRBD2 matches at 8 bases. The CDR3 consists of 13 residues. Germline V gives CDR1 SGHAT, CDR2 FQNNGV. J lost 6 bases, V lost 5 bases, and 2 bases had no gene match. CDR3 sequence reads: CASSPGGSGELFF. The CDR3 DNA sequence: TGTGCCAGCAGCCCGGGGGGGTCCGGGGAGCTGTTTTTT.

V and J are TRBV9 and TRBJ2-5; TRBD2 agrees at 9 bases. Per the germline V gene, CDR1 is SGDLS and CDR2 is YYNGEE. The CDR3 covers 16 residues. V trimming: 0 bases; J trimming: 4 bases; junction bases outside the gene matches: 7. CDR3 amino acids: CASSVVGGGAGETQYF. In DNA form, the CDR3 reads TGTGCCAGCAGCGTAGTTGGCGGGGGGGCAGGAGAGACCCAGTACTTC.

This clone was picked up a small number of times. V gene TRBV9 combines with J gene TRBJ1-3, with unresolved D. V was trimmed by 0 bases and J by 0 bases, leaving 4 bases between them. Germline CDR1 and CDR2: SGDLS and YYNGEE. The CDR3 covers 14 residues. DNA of the CDR3: TGTGCCAGCAGCGTAGGCAGCTCTGGAAACACCATATATTTT. This codes for CASSVGSSGNTIYF.

This clone was seen a handful of times. The DNA of the CDR3 is TGCGCCAGCAGCCAAGAGGGACAGAACTATGGCTACACCTTC. The encoded protein is CASSQEGQNYGYTF. The J gene is TRBJ1-2, the V gene TRBV4-3, with 7 bases that match TRBD1. This CDR3 region has 14 residues. CDR1 and CDR2 from the germline V gene are LGHNA and YSLEER. Germline trimming cut 0 bases from V and 2 bases from J; bases unmatched to any gene: 0.

The chain uses TRBV3-1 (or the pseudogene TRBV3-2) and TRBJ2-7; 10 positions match TRBD1. This CDR3 spans 15 amino acids. With 3 bases clipped from V and 5 bases from J, the junction kept 7 bases outside the gene matches. Germline assignment: CDR1 LGHDT and CDR2 YNNKEL (reference sequence). The CDR3 DNA reads as TGTGCCAGCAGCCACCTAGACAGGGGGCGGCACGAGCAGTACTTC. Protein: CASSHLDRGRHEQYF.

The gene calls are TRBV7-2 and TRBJ2-4; D may be TRBD2 (7 bases). V lost 5 bases, J lost 6 bases, and 14 bases lay in between. This CDR3 has 14 amino acids. Germline assignment: CDR1 SGHTA and CDR2 FQGNSA. Here the CDR3 DNA reads TGTGCCAGCAGCAAAGGGGGGGGCGGAAACATTCAGTACTTC. It yields the protein CASSKGGGGNIQYF.

A remark on this clone: The same CDR3 arises from other DNA sequences in this sample as well. CDR3 residues: CASSPRGGEAFF. CDR3 sequence (DNA): TGTGCCAGCTCACCAAGGGGAGGGGAAGCTTTCTTT. This chain uses TRBV18 with TRBJ1-1, with a weak D call TRBD1 (5 bases). V lost 2 bases and J 8 bases, leaving 9 bases between the germline ends. The CDR3 runs to 12 residues. Germline V CDR1 and CDR2: KGHSH, LQKENI.

The chain carries TRBV4-3 and TRBJ1-6; no reliable D call. CDR3 size: 14 residues. Trimming left V 4 bases short and J 9 bases short, with 13 bases between. Germline V CDR1 and CDR2: LGHNA, YSLEER. CDR3 sequence reads: CASSLSLGGSPLHF. The DNA of the CDR3 is TGCGCCAGCAGCCTGAGCCTCGGAGGTTCACCCCTCCACTTT.